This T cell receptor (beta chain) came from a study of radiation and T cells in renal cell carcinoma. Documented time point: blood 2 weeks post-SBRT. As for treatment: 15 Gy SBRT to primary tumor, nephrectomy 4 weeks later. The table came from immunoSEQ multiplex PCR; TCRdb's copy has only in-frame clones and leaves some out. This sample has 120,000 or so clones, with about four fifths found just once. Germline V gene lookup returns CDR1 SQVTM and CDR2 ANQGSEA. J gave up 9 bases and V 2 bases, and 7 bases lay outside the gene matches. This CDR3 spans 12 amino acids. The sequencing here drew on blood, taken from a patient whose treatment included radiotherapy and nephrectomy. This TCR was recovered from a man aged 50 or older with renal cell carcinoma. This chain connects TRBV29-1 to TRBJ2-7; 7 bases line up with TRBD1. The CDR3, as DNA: TGCAGCGTTGAAACACAGGGGAGACGGCAGTACTTC. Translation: CSVETQGRRQYF.